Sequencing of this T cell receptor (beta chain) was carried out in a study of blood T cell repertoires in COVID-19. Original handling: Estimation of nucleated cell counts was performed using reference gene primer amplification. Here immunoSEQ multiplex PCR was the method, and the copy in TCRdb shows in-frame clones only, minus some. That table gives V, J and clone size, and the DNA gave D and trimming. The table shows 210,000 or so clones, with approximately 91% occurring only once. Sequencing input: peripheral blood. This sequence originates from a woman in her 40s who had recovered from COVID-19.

In DNA form, the CDR3 reads TGTGCCAGCGGATACTGGACAGCTAATAGCAATCAGCCCCAGCATTTT. It codes for CASGYWTANSNQPQHF. The V gene is TRBV3-1 (or the pseudogene TRBV3-2), the J gene TRBJ1-5; perhaps TRBD1 as D (6 bases). V lost 8 bases and J 0 bases, leaving 17 bases between the germline ends. The CDR3 consists of 16 residues. The germline gives CDR1 LGHDT, CDR2 YNNKEL (reference sequence).